This passage covers 9 T cell receptor beta chains from one sample sequenced in a study of blood T cell repertoires in COVID-19. Measured with immunoSEQ multiplex PCR; TCRdb has only the in-frame clones, and not every one. The sample consists of roughly 160,000 clones, just under 85% of them appearing once. The sequenced sample was peripheral blood. These receptors were obtained from an elderly woman with COVID-19, enrolled during active disease.

This sequence joins TRBV4-2 and TRBJ2-3; TRBD1 matches 9 bases. J gave up 5 bases and V 4 bases, and 7 bases lay outside the gene matches. Germline assignment: CDR1 LGHNA and CDR2 YNFKEQ. CDR3 size: 15 residues. CDR3 nucleotide sequence: TGTGCCAGCAGCCCACCGGGACAGGGTGGAGATACGCAGTATTTT. Translation: CASSPPGQGGDTQYF.

This clone was detected many times. The V and J genes are TRBV6-5 and TRBJ2-7; D perhaps matches TRBD1 (6 bases). Germline-derived CDR1 and CDR2 are MNHEY and SVGAGI. The V end was cut by 8 bases, the J end by 6 bases, with 11 bases between. The CDR3 contains 11 residues. The chain's CDR3 is CASGLGGEQYF. CDR3 nucleotides: TGTGCCAGCGGTTTAGGGGGCGAGCAGTACTTC.

Written as DNA, the CDR3 is TGCAGCGTTGAAGTAGCGGGGGCGGTAGATACGCAGTATTTT. This translates into CSVEVAGAVDTQYF. This sequence joins TRBV29-1 and TRBJ2-3, with 9 bases matching TRBD2. The CDR3 has 14 residues. V was pared by 1 base and J by 5 bases, with 4 bases of the junction left unmatched. Germline V lookup: CDR1 SQVTM, CDR2 ANQGSEA.

This clone was detected once. The chain uses TRBV19 and TRBJ1-1, with TRBD1 matching over 7 bases. The CDR3 loop spans 12 amino acids. Unmatched junction bases numbered 6, after V lost 8 bases and J lost 6 bases. CDR1 is LNHDA and CDR2 is SQIVND in the germline V gene (reference sequence). The CDR3, as DNA: TGTGCCAGTGGAGACAGGGACCCTGAAGCTTTCTTT. This encodes CASGDRDPEAFF.

The chain links TRBV4-1 to TRBJ2-7; TRBD1 might be the D (6 bases). This CDR3 is 14 amino acids long. Germline V gene sequence: CDR1 MGHRA, CDR2 YSYEKL. The V and J ends lost 4 bases and 4 bases respectively, with 14 bases between them. Here the CDR3 DNA reads TGCGCCAGCAGCCCGGTGGGACAAACTTACGAGCAGTACTTC. It encodes CASSPVGQTYEQYF.

This clone has a handful of counts. V gene TRBV3-1 (or the pseudogene TRBV3-2) combines with J gene TRBJ2-7, with 10 bases lining up with TRBD2. The CDR3 spans 14 residues. In germline, CDR1 is LGHDT, CDR2 YNNKEL (reference sequence). V shed 6 bases and J 7 bases; nucleotides not matched to a gene: 9. This CDR3 reads CASRPAGGPGEQYF. CDR3 bases: TGTGCCAGCAGACCAGCGGGAGGGCCGGGGGAGCAGTACTTC.

A note on this clone: At the DNA level, this CDR3 is encoded by other sequences in the same sample as well. V and J are TRBV5-1 and TRBJ1-1; no firm D call. The ends were cut back, 0 bases at V and 1 base at J, with 7 bases in the middle. Germline V gene lookup returns CDR1 SGHRS and CDR2 YFSETQ. This CDR3 contains 14 residues. CDR3 in DNA: TGCGCCAGCAGCTTGGGTACAGCGAACACTGAAGCTTTCTTT. This translates into CASSLGTANTEAFF.

This chain uses TRBV11-2 with TRBJ2-5; the D is unclear. Per germline, CDR1 SGHAT and CDR2 FQNNGV. The germline V and J ends were trimmed by 6 bases and 4 bases, with 18 bases remaining between them. The CDR3 runs to 15 residues. This CDR3 is CASSPSAYLGETQYF. The CDR3 DNA sequence: TGTGCCAGCAGTCCGTCCGCCTATCTTGGAGAGACCCAGTACTTC.

Only a few counts were recorded for this clone. The J gene is TRBJ2-7, the V gene TRBV3-1 (or the pseudogene TRBV3-2), with 8 bases matching TRBD2. CDR3 length: 12 residues. Germline values: CDR1 LGHDT, CDR2 YNNKEL (reference sequence). Trimming cost V 4 bases and J 9 bases; bases outside gene matches: 5. The CDR3 sequence: CASSPGLALQYF. CDR3 bases: TGTGCCAGCAGCCCCGGACTAGCTCTGCAGTACTTC.